This is a list of T cell receptor beta chains from one sample in a study of T cell repertoires in cytomegalovirus infection. MiXCR, run by TCRdb on the reads, gives a single entry per CDR3 protein. Among 740,000 or so distinct CDR3 sequences listed, less than 40% were seen once. Sequenced material: PBMCs. These receptors all stem from a human donor in good health (CMV status not recorded). Some clones in this sample may be carry-over from other donors' samples. The CDR3 runs from the conserved cysteine through the conserved F or W. D genes are given only for firm matches. Clone sizes are given selectively: once, few, many, or a class where the clone is expanded.

>TRBV27|-|TRBJ1-6|-
CASTPAATDSPLHF
TGTGCCAGCACCCCGGCCGCGACGGATTCACCCCTCCACTTT
>TRBV7-2|-|TRBJ1-3|many
CASSDDGLSGNTIYF
TGTGCCAGCAGCGACGACGGTCTCTCTGGAAACACCATATATTTT
>TRBV7-2|-|TRBJ2-5|many
CASSPVAAAQETQYF
TGTGCCAGCAGCCCGGTTGCAGCAGCTCAAGAGACCCAGTACTTC
>TRBV24-1|-|TRBJ2-1|few
CATSGQGPGGSINEQFF
TGTGCCACCAGTGGCCAAGGCCCCGGGGGCTCAATCAATGAGCAGTTCTTC
>TRBV7-8|-|TRBJ1-6|-
CASSLTLYSPLHF
TGTGCCAGCAGCTTAACCCTTTATTCACCCCTCCACTTT
>TRBV7-3|-|TRBJ2-2|few
CASSLRGGYTGELFF
TGTGCCAGCAGCCTGCGAGGGGGGTACACCGGGGAGCTGTTTTTT
>TRBV7-6|-|TRBJ1-5|many
CASSLRREQPQHF
TGTGCCAGCAGCTTAAGAAGGGAGCAGCCCCAGCATTTT
>TRBV4-3|-|TRBJ2-4|-
CASSQDRDTKNIQYF
TGCGCCAGCAGCCAAGACCGGGACACCAAAAACATTCAGTACTTC
>TRBV20-1|-|TRBJ2-1|few
CSAVGPPLYNEQFF
TGCAGTGCTGTAGGGCCACCCTTGTACAATGAGCAGTTCTTC
>TRBV7-2|-|TRBJ1-2|many
CASSLTDANYGYTF
TGTGCCAGCAGCTTAACAGATGCGAACTATGGCTACACCTTC
>TRBV7-2|-|TRBJ1-1|many
CASSHVTNTEAFF
TGTGCCAGCAGTCACGTCACAAACACTGAAGCTTTCTTT
>TRBV5-1|-|TRBJ2-7|few
CASSSGRGPYEQYF
TGCGCCAGCAGCTCAGGTCGGGGCCCCTACGAGCAGTACTTC
>TRBV20-1|-|TRBJ2-7|-
CSARVDGGLDYEQYF
TGCAGTGCTAGAGTCGATGGAGGGCTGGACTACGAGCAGTACTTC
>TRBV19|-|TRBJ1-5|-
CASSIALSNQPQHF
TGTGCCAGTAGTATAGCACTATCCAATCAGCCCCAGCATTTT
>TRBV7-3|TRBD2|TRBJ2-1|many
CASKKSGGALDEQFF
TGTGCCAGCAAAAAAAGCGGGGGGGCCCTCGATGAGCAGTTCTTC